These T cell receptor beta chains were read from a single sample in a study of OX40 agonist ivuxolimab in advanced cancers. Generated by immunoSEQ multiplex PCR, the TCRdb table keeps only in-frame clones and is missing some. The sample has 65,000 to 95,000 clones, 86% seen once. Sequencing used CD4+ or CD8+ T cells sorted from blood, obtained in a trial of the OX40 agonist ivuxolimab. The source of these receptors is an adult with an advanced solid tumor such as melanoma, head and neck, liver or kidney cancer. The CDR3 runs from the conserved cysteine through the conserved F or W.

>TRBJ1-1|15|TRBV14
CASSLLTGSNTEAFF
>TRBJ1-6|15|TRBV6-5
CASSPDRVYNSPLHF
>TRBJ2-1|11|TRBV20-1
CSASRSNEQFF
>TRBJ2-7|14|TRBV25-1
CASSEGRASYEQYF
>TRBJ2-5|13|TRBV7-7
CASSLVNQETQYF
>TRBJ2-5|13|TRBV7-9
CASSFSLAETQYF
>TRBJ2-7|15|TRBV27
CASSPWVVGSYEQYF
>TRBJ2-4|12|TRBV6-1
CASKSEGGTQYF
>TRBJ1-2|15|TRBV6-1
CASSGEAGSFYGYTF
>TRBJ1-5|13|TRBV6-6
CASSSDRGQPQHF
>TRBJ2-7|17|TRBV15
CATHFSLDGTGLYEQYF
>TRBJ1-6|14|TRBV10-2
CASSESMGRAPLHF
>TRBJ2-7|15|TRBV4-3
CASSQDGSASYEQYF
>TRBJ1-4|15|TRBV5-6
CASSFQTGGFEKLFF
>TRBJ2-4|15|TRBV30
CAWSMPGLAYNIQYF
>TRBJ1-1|12|TRBV7-8
CASSLQRTEAFF
>TRBJ1-2|15|TRBV19
CASTNPELAHYGYTF
>TRBJ1-2|12|TRBV6-5
CASSYSGDRYTF
>TRBJ2-5|14|TRBV5-4
CAYATGGGGETQYF
>TRBJ2-1|15|TRBV6-6
CASLYTGGPFSEQFF
>TRBJ1-5|14|TRBV27
CASSFARGSQPQHF
>TRBJ2-7|16|TRBV27
CASSSSPGFSEHEQYF
>TRBJ2-1|16|TRBV7-3
CASSLRPLGGYNEQFF
>TRBJ2-1|10|TRBV29-1
CSVDGNEQFF
>TRBJ1-2|12|TRBV29-1
CSVRTGGYGYTF
>TRBJ2-5|15|TRBV30
CASGLAGVRAETQYF
>TRBJ2-7|15|TRBV4-3
CASSQDSLPRNEQYF
>TRBJ2-1|15|TRBV27
CASRSRDRGVNEQFF
>TRBJ1-4|15|TRBV6-5
CASSSSEGGSEKLFF
>TRBJ2-5|11|TRBV20-1
CSATRAETQYF
>TRBJ1-1|15|TRBV18
CASSPYGGKVTEAFF
>TRBJ1-2|13|TRBV11-3
CASRGGSGDGYTF
>TRBJ1-1|14|TRBV11-2
CASSLVGQLAEAFF
>TRBJ2-5|15|TRBV7-3
CASSSTGTGEETQYF
>TRBJ1-2|17|TRBV5-1
CASSLDRTLWGTYGYTF
>TRBJ2-2|13|TRBV5-6
CASRLVGTGELFF
>TRBJ1-1|15|TRBV5-4
CASSVAGAGATEAFF
>TRBJ2-7|11|TRBV2
CASIGDYEQYF
>TRBJ1-2|15|TRBV19
CASSMVGGALYGYTF
>TRBJ1-2|15|TRBV18
CASSPLDSDLYGYTF
>TRBJ2-2|14|TRBV7-2
CASSAVTGTGELFF
>TRBJ1-1|16|TRBV11-3
CASSLRDRGANTEAFF
>TRBJ2-7|13|TRBV11-1
CASSLVDFGEQYF
>TRBJ1-2|15|TRBV11-1
CASSLPLPSLNGYTF
>TRBJ1-1|13|TRBV30
CAWSRAGITEAFF
>TRBJ1-1|16|TRBV30
CAWSVKQALWDTEAFF
>TRBJ1-2|12|TRBV6-1
CASSWGGYGYTF
>TRBJ1-3|14|TRBV27
CASSLTREGNTIYF
>TRBJ1-1|13|TRBV4-2
CASSRGSRTEAFF
>TRBJ2-1|12|TRBV19
CASSLNFNEQFF
>TRBJ2-3|14|TRBV5-4
CASSPSRNTDTQYF